This TCR beta chain was captured in a study of CD8 T cells in Susac syndrome. Study-level points and caveats: The study conceded that its TCR sequencing and HLA analysis involved relatively few individuals.

From germline, CDR1 is SGHTA and CDR2 FQGNSA. The CDR3 consists of 11 residues. Details on this clonotype: Its antigen is not known. One end of the junction is discordant with germline, which a read error may explain.

An amount of RNA that ranged from 0.5 to 1 ug was reverse transcribed with random hexamers. Amplification of TCR beta CDR3 by immunoSEQ multiplex PCR spanned 54 Vbeta and 13 Jbeta. A single record per CDR3 protein comes from TCRdb applying MiXCR to the immunoSEQ multiplex PCR reads. The table shows some 200,000 distinct CDR3 sequences, with about 94% occurring only once. Sequencing input: CD4+ T cells from PBMCs. V gene TRBV7-2 combines with J gene TRBJ2-7; D is unresolved. This clonotype originated in a human donor in good health. The chain's CDR3 is CASSVRLHLNF. The DNA for the CDR3 is TGTGCCAGCAGCGTACGACTCCACCTGAATTTC. Complete variable domain (other parts from reference TRBV7-2 and TRBJ2-7): GAGVSQSPSNKVTEKGKDVELRCDPISGHTALYWYRQSLGQGLEFLIYFQGNSAPDKSGLPSDRFSAERTGGSVSTLTIQRTQQEDSAVYLCASSVRLHLNFGPGTRLTVT.